This T cell receptor beta chain derives from a study of T cell responses to AZD1222 COVID-19 vaccine. The CDR3 sequence is 14 residues long. Trimming took 3 bases from V and 7 from J, leaving 12 bases between them. Germline loops: CDR1 SGHTA, CDR2 FQGNSA. About this clone: Its specificity is not known.

This table comes from immunoSEQ multiplex PCR, and its TCRdb copy is limited to in-frame clones, with some not included. The data show 89,000 or so clones, roughly 84% seen once. General study points: Compared with day 0, the breadth and depth of the Spike-specific TCR repertoire rose significantly after two doses of AZD1222. It was only after the peak T cell response that any repertoires were sampled. Donors were mostly white British, more females; clonal diversity possibly underestimated. Only a handful of AZD1222 recipients, several in all, had baseline seropositivity.

The V and J genes are TRBV7-2 and TRBJ1-4; no clear D gene. The specimen was peripheral blood, collected 28 days after the second AZD1222 dose. The sequence was obtained from an adult who received the AZD1222 COVID-19 vaccine. CDR3 in DNA: TGTGCCAGCAGCTTCGGGCAGATGGGTGAAAAACTGTTTTTT. Its protein product is CASSFGQMGEKLFF. The complete variable domain, with remaining parts taken from reference TRBV7-2 and TRBJ1-4, reads GAGVSQSPSNKVTEKGKDVELRCDPISGHTALYWYRQSLGQGLEFLIYFQGNSAPDKSGLPSDRFSAERTGGSVSTLTIQRTQQEDSAVYLCASSFGQMGEKLFFGSGTQLSVL.